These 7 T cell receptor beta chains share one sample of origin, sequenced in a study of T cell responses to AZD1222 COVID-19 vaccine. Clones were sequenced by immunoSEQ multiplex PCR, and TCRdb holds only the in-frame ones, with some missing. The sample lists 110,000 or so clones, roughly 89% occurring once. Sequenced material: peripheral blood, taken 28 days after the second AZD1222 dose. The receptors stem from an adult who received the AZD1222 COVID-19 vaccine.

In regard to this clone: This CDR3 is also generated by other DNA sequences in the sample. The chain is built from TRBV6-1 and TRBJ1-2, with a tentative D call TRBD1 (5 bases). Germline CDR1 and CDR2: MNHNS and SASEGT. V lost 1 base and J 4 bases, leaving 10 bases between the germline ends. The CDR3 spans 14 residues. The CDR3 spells CASSEEAGGYGYTF. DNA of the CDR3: TGTGCCAGCAGTGAAGAGGCCGGGGGCTATGGCTACACCTTC.

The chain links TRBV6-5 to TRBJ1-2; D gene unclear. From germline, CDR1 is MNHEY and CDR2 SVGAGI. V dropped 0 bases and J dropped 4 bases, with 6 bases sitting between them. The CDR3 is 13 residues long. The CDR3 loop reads CASSYSGSYGYTF. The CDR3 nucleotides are TGTGCCAGCAGTTACTCAGGGTCCTATGGCTACACCTTC.

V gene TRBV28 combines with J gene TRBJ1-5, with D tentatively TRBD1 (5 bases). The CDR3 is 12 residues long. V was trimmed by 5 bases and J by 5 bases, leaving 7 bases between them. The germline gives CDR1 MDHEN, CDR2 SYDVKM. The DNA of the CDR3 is TGTGCCAGCAGTGAGGGGCATCAGCCCCAGCATTTT. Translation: CASSEGHQPQHF.

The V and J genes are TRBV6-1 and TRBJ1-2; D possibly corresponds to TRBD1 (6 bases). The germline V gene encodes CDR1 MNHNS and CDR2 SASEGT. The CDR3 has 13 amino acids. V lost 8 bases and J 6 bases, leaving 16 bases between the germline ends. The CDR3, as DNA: TGTGCCAGCCTTCCCGGCAGGGGAAATGGCTACACCTTC. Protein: CASLPGRGNGYTF.

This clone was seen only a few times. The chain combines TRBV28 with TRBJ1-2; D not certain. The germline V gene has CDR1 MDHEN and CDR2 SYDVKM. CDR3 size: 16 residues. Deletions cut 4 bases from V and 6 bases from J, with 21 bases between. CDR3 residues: CASSSVGWGRANGYTF. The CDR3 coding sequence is TGTGCCAGCAGTTCCGTCGGATGGGGAAGGGCTAATGGCTACACCTTC.

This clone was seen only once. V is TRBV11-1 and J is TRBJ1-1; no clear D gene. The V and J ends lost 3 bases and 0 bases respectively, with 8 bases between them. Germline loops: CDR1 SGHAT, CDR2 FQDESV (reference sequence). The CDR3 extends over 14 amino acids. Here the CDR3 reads CASSLLGMNTEAFF. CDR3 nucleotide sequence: TGTGCCAGCAGCTTGTTAGGGATGAACACTGAAGCTTTCTTT.

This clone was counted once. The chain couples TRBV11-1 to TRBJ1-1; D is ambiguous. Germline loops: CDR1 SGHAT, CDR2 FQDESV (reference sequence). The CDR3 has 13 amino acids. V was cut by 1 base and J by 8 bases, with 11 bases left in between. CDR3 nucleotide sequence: TGTGCCAGCAGCTTAGTAACACCAAGCGAAGCTTTCTTT. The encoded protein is CASSLVTPSEAFF.